A single sample gave rise to the 22 T cell receptor beta chains below, sequenced in a study of tumor-infiltrating lymphocytes in primary liver carcinoma. With a constant-region primer, TCR beta cDNA was made from about 0.55 ug of total RNA. Slightly modified ARM-PCR with three nested multiplex PCR rounds yielded TCR beta libraries. Two initial PCR rounds of roughly 10 cycles each paired TRBV1-TRBV30 forward primers with a C-beta reverse primer. TCRdb fed the multiplex PCR reads into MiXCR, producing one record per CDR3 protein. Of roughly 100,000 distinct CDR3 sequences in the sample, around two thirds were seen once. Between roughly 20 and 33 mg of unsorted bulk tissue served as the source from which RNA and DNA were co-extracted. The sample was liver tumor tissue from sampling region 5. As to subset: tumor region T5, tumor centre. Receptors originate from a woman aged 55 to 70 with primary liver carcinoma and hepatitis B virus infection.

This clonotype was recorded at least ten times. The rearrangement joins TRBV28 to TRBJ2-7; D is possibly TRBD2 (7 bases). V gave up 7 bases and J gave up 0 bases, with 16 bases separating them. The CDR3 is made up of 15 amino acids. CDR1 is MDHEN, CDR2 SYDVKM, per germline. The DNA of the CDR3 is TGTGCCAGCACTGAAGGAGGGGGGGTCTCCTACGAGCAGTACTTC. Its protein product is CASTEGGGVSYEQYF.

On this clonotype itself: Sequence at one end of the junction differs from germline and may be a read error. The chain carries TRBV14 and TRBJ1-2; possibly TRBD1 for D (6 bases). Looked up from germline, CDR1 is SGHDN and CDR2 is FVKESK. The CDR3 is 16 amino acids. The CDR3 reads CASSPYDQGTDYGYTF. The CDR3, as DNA: TGTGCAAGCAGTCCATACGACCAGGGGACCGACTATGGCTACACCTTC.

Comments on this clonotype: An end of the junction differs from the germline gene, which may be a read error. The chain links TRBV7-8 to TRBJ2-7, with 8 positions matching TRBD2. The CDR3 is 16 residues long. CDR1 is SGHVS and CDR2 is FQNEAQ in the germline V gene. The CDR3 region is CASSSSGLEVYYDQYF. The CDR3 coding sequence is TGTGCCAGTAGCTCATCGGGACTAGAGGTTTACTACGACCAGTACTTC. Complete variable domain (other parts from reference TRBV7-8 and TRBJ2-7): GAGVSQSPRYKVAKRGQDVALRCDPISGHVSLFWYQQALGQGPEFLTYFQNEAQLDKSGLPSDRFFAERPEGSVSTLKIQRTQQEDSAVYLCASSSSGLEVYYDQYFGPGTRLTVT.

With respect to this clonotype: The final CDR3 position lacks the conserved phenylalanine or tryptophan, pointing to a likely read error. The CDR3 loop is CASSLGTANTEAFY. In nucleotides, the CDR3 is TGCGCCAGCAGCTTGGGGACAGCTAACACTGAAGCTTTCTAT. V and J are TRBV5-1 and TRBJ1-1; a possible D gene is TRBD1 (6 bases). The CDR3 spans 14 residues. CDR1 is SGHRS, CDR2 YFSETQ, per germline. V lost 0 bases and J lost 2, with 8 bases in between.

This chain uses TRBV12-3 or TRBV12-4 with TRBJ1-5, with D uncertain. Deletions cut 7 bases from V and 9 bases from J, with 31 bases between. The CDR3 covers 18 residues. CDR3: CASTLFLGRGRFDPPQHF. The CDR3 nucleotides are TGTGCCAGCACCTTATTCTTAGGACGGGGAAGGTTTGATCCGCCCCAGCATTTT.

This clonotype was counted many times. This chain connects TRBV6-1 to TRBJ2-5; D might be TRBD1 (6 bases). V was cut by 6 bases and J by 2 bases, with 16 bases left in between. The germline V gene encodes CDR1 MNHNS and CDR2 SASEGT. The CDR3 runs 15 residues. CDR3 in DNA: TGTGCCAGCAGGTACTGGACAGACAGTCAAGAGACCCAGTACTTC. Translated, it gives CASRYWTDSQETQYF.

The chain uses TRBV28 and TRBJ2-2, with 7 positions matching TRBD1. The CDR3 extends over 17 amino acids. Per germline, CDR1 MDHEN and CDR2 SYDVKM. Losses at the gene ends were 3 bases for V and 7 bases for J; bases not matched to a gene: 14. The CDR3 sequence is CASSFGAVGGLSGELFF. The CDR3 DNA is TGTGCCAGCAGTTTCGGCGCGGTAGGGGGCCTCAGCGGGGAGCTGTTTTTT. The full variable domain, rest sourced from reference TRBV28 and TRBJ2-2, is DVKVTQSSRYLVKRTGEKVFLECVQDMDHENMFWYRQDPGLGLRLIYFSYDVKMKEKGDIPEGYSVSREKKERFSLILESASTNQTSMYLCASSFGAVGGLSGELFFGEGSRLTVL.

With regard to this clonotype: A junction end diverges from the germline sequence, so it may reflect a read error. CDR3 sequence: CVSSLRQRAEESRF. The CDR3 bases are TGTGTCAGCAGCTTAAGGCAACGTGCGGAAGAGTCTCGCTTT. The chain combines TRBV11-1 with TRBJ2-3; D gene ambiguous. Germline V CDR1 and CDR2: SGHAT, FQDESV (reference sequence). The CDR3 consists of 14 residues.

Note on this clonotype: One junction end disagrees with the germline gene, perhaps due to a read error. The CDR3 region has the DNA TGCAGCGTTGAAGCGGACAGGGGGCGATCAGAGACCCAGTACTTT. Amino acid sequence: CSVEADRGRSETQYF. The V gene is TRBV29-1, the J gene TRBJ2-5, with 11 bases aligning to TRBD1. The CDR3 sequence is 15 residues long. The germline CDR1 and CDR2 sequences are SQVTM and ANQGSEA.

This clonotype was picked up many times. The CDR3 DNA reads TGTGCCAGCAGTACCTCAGGGGGCTGGTACAATGAGCAGTTCTTC. Translation: CASSTSGGWYNEQFF. The J gene is TRBJ2-1, the V gene TRBV12-3 or TRBV12-4, with 8 bases matching TRBD1. The V gene end was trimmed by 5 bases and the J gene end by 4 bases; junction bases not matched to a gene: 7. CDR3 length: 15 amino acids.

Turning to this clonotype: One end of the junction does not line up with germline, which may come from a read error. The rearrangement joins TRBV5-5 to TRBJ2-6, with a tentative D call TRBD1 (5 bases). CDR1 is SGHKS, CDR2 YYEKEE, per germline (reference sequence). The CDR3 spans 14 residues. CDR3 DNA: TGTGCAAGCAGCTTCAGGGTTGGGTCCAACGTCCTGACTTTC. Translated: CASSFRVGSNVLTF.

Comments on this clonotype: Germline and junction disagree at one end, which may indicate a read error. The chain recombines TRBV12-3 or TRBV12-4 with TRBJ2-6; 9 bases are a match to TRBD1. The CDR3 length is 17 residues. The CDR3 region has the DNA TGTACCAGTAGTGTGGGACAGGGAGTATCTGGGGCCAACGTCCTGACTTTC. It codes for CTSSVGQGVSGANVLTF.

Many counts were recorded for this clonotype. CDR3 DNA sequence: TGTGCCAGCAGTCAAGGGGGAAAACTGTTTTTT. Translation: CASSQGGKLFF. V and J are TRBV6-6 and TRBJ1-4, with a tentative D call TRBD1 (6 bases). The ends were cut back, 5 bases at V and 10 bases at J, with 8 bases in the middle. CDR3 length equals 11 residues. Germline loops: CDR1 MNHNY, CDR2 SVGAGI (reference sequence).

V and J are TRBV5-8 and TRBJ2-1; 13 positions match TRBD2. Germline values: CDR1 SGHTS, CDR2 YDEGEE. The CDR3 has 15 amino acids. DNA for the CDR3: TGTACAAGCAGCACCGGGACTAGCGGGAACAATGAGCAGTTCTTC. Protein: CTSSTGTSGNNEQFF.

The CDR3 DNA is TGTGCCAGCAGCTTATGCCCGAACACCGGGGAGCTGTTTTTT. Translated, it gives CASSLCPNTGELFF. V gene TRBV11-2 combines with J gene TRBJ2-2; D is ambiguous. Trimming took off 2 bases at V and 0 bases at J, with 4 bases between the two ends. CDR1 is SGHAT, CDR2 FQNNGV, per germline. The CDR3 contains 14 residues.

With regard to this clonotype: Relative to the germline gene, one junction end is altered; a read error may explain this. This sequence joins TRBV5-4 and TRBJ2-1; D tentatively fits TRBD1 or TRBD2 (5 bases each). The CDR3 consists of 16 residues. Germline values: CDR1 SGHNT, CDR2 YYREEE (reference sequence). CDR3 in DNA: TGTCCCAGCACCCGTGGGGGACCTCTTCCAAACAATGAGCAATTCTTC. This codes for CPSTRGGPLPNNEQFF.

This clonotype appeared many times. V gene TRBV30 combines with J gene TRBJ1-3; no clear D gene. V was shortened by 4 bases and J by 2 bases, with 9 bases between the two germline ends. Germline V gene data show CDR1 as GTSNPN and CDR2 as SVGIG (reference sequence). There are 13 residues in the CDR3. CDR3 in DNA: TGTGCCTGGAATCGGGGAGCTGGAAACACCATATATTTT. Translating gives CAWNRGAGNTIYF.

A word on this clonotype: A read error is possible here, since a much larger clone lies one base away. This chain joins TRBV5-6 and TRBJ1-2; tentative D call: TRBD1 (5 bases). This CDR3 is 14 amino acids long. The V gene's germline CDR1 is SGHDT and CDR2 YYEEEE. This chain's CDR3 is CASSWDGVNYGYTF. DNA for the CDR3: TGCGCCAGCAGCTGGGACGGGGTCAACTATGGCTACACCTTC. The full variable domain, rest sourced from reference TRBV5-6 and TRBJ1-2, is DAGVTQSPTHLIKTRGQQVTLRCSPKSGHDTVSWYQQALGQGPQFIFQYYEEEERQRGNFPDRFSGHQFPNYSSELNVNALLLGDSALYLCASSWDGVNYGYTFGSGTRLTVV.

In the case of this clonotype: Germline is not matched at one junction end, which may reflect a read error. The rearrangement uses TRBV25-1 and TRBJ2-1; D is possibly TRBD2 (6 bases). The CDR3 loop spans 13 amino acids. CDR1 and CDR2 from the germline V gene are MGHDK and SYGVNS. CDR3: CASSDREYNEQFF. CDR3 DNA: TGCGCCAGCAGTGACCGGGAGTACAATGAGCAGTTCTTC.

The V call is TRBV6-5, the J call TRBJ1-1; the D is unclear. There are 15 residues in the CDR3. The germline V gene encodes CDR1 MNHEY and CDR2 SVGAGI. The V and J ends lost 3 bases and 5 bases respectively, with 16 bases between them. The CDR3 is CASSYSGMGGTEAFF. The CDR3 DNA sequence: TGTGCCAGCAGTTATTCGGGTATGGGAGGGACTGAAGCTTTCTTT.

A remark on this clonotype: Compared with germline, one end of the junction differs, possibly owing to a read error. The chain is built from TRBV28 and TRBJ1-3; TRBD1 is a possible D gene (5 bases). Germline V gene data show CDR1 as MDHEN and CDR2 as SYDVKM. The CDR3 covers 17 residues. As DNA, the CDR3 is TGTGTCAGCAGCCGCAGAAGGGACTCGGGCTCTGGAAACACCATATATTTT. This codes for CVSSRRRDSGSGNTIYF.

The chain is built from TRBV24-1 and TRBJ2-7, with D perhaps matching TRBD2 (5 bases). CDR1 and CDR2 from the germline V gene are KGHDR and SFDVKD. The CDR3 sequence is 13 residues long. In DNA form, the CDR3 reads TGTGTCGCCAGTGCTCGGGATAACTACGAGCAGTACTTC. Amino acid sequence: CVASARDNYEQYF.